Detailed here is one TCR beta chain. Its target is not known. This CDR3 contains 15 residues. Germline-derived CDR1 and CDR2 are MNHEY and SVGAGI. V dropped 7 bases and J dropped 3; count of bases not matched to a gene: 9. This entry comes from a study of T cell responses to AZD1222 COVID-19 vaccine. This table comes from immunoSEQ multiplex PCR, and its TCRdb copy is limited to in-frame clones, with some not included. The repertoire has about 140,000 clones, approximately 86% of them found once; the top ten carry roughly 3%. Study observations and caveats: The study sampled repertoires only after the peak T cell response. Close to half of all spike-specific TCRs reportedly target regions of the variants that are unmutated. Donors in the cohort were predominantly white British and more often female, and clonal diversity was possibly underestimated.

The receptor was isolated from an adult in good health. The sample in question was peripheral blood, obtained on day 0 of AZD1222 vaccination. The V gene is TRBV6-5, the J gene TRBJ2-7; 10 bases map to TRBD2. CDR3: CASIWLAGAIYEQYF. The CDR3 nucleotides are TGTGCCAGCATTTGGCTAGCGGGAGCGATCTACGAGCAGTACTTC.